A single T cell receptor beta chain is shown here with its context. The sample originates from a study of blood T cell repertoires in COVID-19. Study-wide background: The United States, Italy and Spain provided the acute and convalescent COVID-19 samples.

Sequencing was performed with immunoSEQ multiplex PCR; in TCRdb, only in-frame clones are kept and a portion is missing. The sample holds 95,000 to 100,000 clones, almost 95% seen once. The CDR3 has 15 residues. CDR1 and CDR2 (germline): LGHDT, YNNKEL (reference sequence). V lost 4 bases to trimming and J lost 2 bases; unmatched junction nucleotides: 6. Material: peripheral blood. The chain recombines TRBV3-1 (or the pseudogene TRBV3-2) with TRBJ2-7; 9 bases align to TRBD2. This TCR was sampled from a man between 45 and 60 years old with active COVID-19. CDR3 coding DNA: TGTGCCAGCAGCCGCCTGACTAGCGGACCCTACGAGCAGTACTTC. This sequence encodes CASSRLTSGPYEQYF.